The sequence of this T cell receptor (beta chain) was determined in a study of shared T cell receptors in the human thymus. This clone showed up just once. The V gene's germline CDR1 is SGHNT and CDR2 YYREEE (reference sequence). Losses at the gene ends were 10 bases for V and 0 bases for J; bases not matched to a gene: 13. The CDR3 extends over 17 amino acids. Assay: immunoSEQ multiplex PCR; the TCRdb copy retains only in-frame clones and omits some. The sample has 700,000 or so clones, around 85% seen once. A further study also used this sample, focusing on human thymus T cells. That study reports: The thymus was resected at corrective cardiac surgery. Seemingly biased V and J gene usage marked thymic and blood repertoires. A high degree of thymic repertoire overlap among unrelated individuals was reported in related research.

The TCR originated in a girl in the first two years of life with a congenital heart defect. The sequenced sample consisted of thymocytes. V gene TRBV5-4 combines with J gene TRBJ2-6; 7 nucleotides match TRBD1. The CDR3 region is CALTDRVDLSGANVLTF. The CDR3 DNA is TGTGCCCTTACTGACAGGGTCGACCTCTCTGGGGCCAACGTCCTGACTTTC.